This TCR beta chain comes out of a study of technical replicates of blood from four donors. This clone was detected once. V shed 0 bases and J 4 bases; nucleotides not matched to a gene: 7. Germline values: CDR1 SGHNT, CDR2 YENEEA. This CDR3 spans 17 amino acids. The repertoire was sequenced with immunoSEQ multiplex PCR; TCRdb's copy has only in-frame clones and lacks some. In the table there are just under 85,000 clones, about 92% of which are singletons. The genes are TRBV11-3 and TRBJ2-7; 12 bases line up with TRBD2. The source of this sequence is a human donor in good health. Sequencing used T cells isolated from PBMCs. This chain's CDR3 is CASSLDRPSGGDYEQYF. In DNA, the CDR3 is TGTGCCAGCAGCTTAGACAGACCTAGCGGGGGGGATTACGAGCAGTACTTC.